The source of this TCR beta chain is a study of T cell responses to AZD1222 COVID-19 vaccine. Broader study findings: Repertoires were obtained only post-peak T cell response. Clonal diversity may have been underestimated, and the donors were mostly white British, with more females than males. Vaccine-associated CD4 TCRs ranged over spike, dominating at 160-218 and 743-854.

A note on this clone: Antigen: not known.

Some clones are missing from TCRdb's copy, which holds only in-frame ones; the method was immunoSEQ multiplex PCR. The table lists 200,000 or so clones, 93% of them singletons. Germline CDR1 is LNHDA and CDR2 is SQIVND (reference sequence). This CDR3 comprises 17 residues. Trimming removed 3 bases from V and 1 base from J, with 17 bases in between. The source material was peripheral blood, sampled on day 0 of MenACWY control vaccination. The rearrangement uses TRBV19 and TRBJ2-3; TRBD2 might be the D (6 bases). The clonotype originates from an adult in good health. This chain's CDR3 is CASSMEVGGLGTDTQYF. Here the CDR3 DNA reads TGTGCCAGTAGTATGGAGGTCGGGGGACTCGGCACAGATACGCAGTATTTT.